This T cell receptor (beta chain) derives from a study of cytomegalovirus exposure and HLA in healthy donors (dated by TCRdb to 2015 to 2018). Regarding the complete study: According to an earlier analysis of around 600 of the donors, 150 million to 200 million T cells yielded 117 million unique TCR beta sequences and about 300 Gb of sequence data. An early release covering more than 500 HLA-typed donors comprised about 320 gigabases of sequencing data and roughly 85 million unique TCR sequences. The genetic ancestry cluster associated with self-reported Caucasian donors included over 65% of the roughly 410 genotyped donors. The study aimed to test whether signatures of past pathogen exposure could be identified by cataloging public T cell receptors. The study used immunosequencing to profile the T cell repertoires of approximately 650 subjects and linked those repertoires to cytomegalovirus serostatus. In addition to the first cohort of 650 to 750 subjects, a separate validation cohort of approximately 130 different subjects was used. To predict cytomegalovirus infection status, the study brought together high-throughput TCR immunosequencing, statistical association of individual TCRs with disease status, and machine learning. To study patterns of TCR occurrence, a later analysis re-analyzed previously published TCR beta repertoires from around 700 donors and added high-resolution HLA genotyping. Rather than drawing on any new phenotypic data, the later analysis identified candidate immune exposures from TCR beta sequences and the way those sequences occurred across donors. In an earlier analysis of 550 to 700 of the donors, high-throughput TCR beta sequencing was used to judge whether each TCR beta V gene segment behaved as functional or pseudogenic. Donor age, sex, ethnicity and CMV serostatus were compiled together with the repertoire data. A later genetic analysis took genome-wide SNP genotypes for 398 of the 666 donors and used that subset as a discovery cohort. All discovery cohort repertoires had been generated on a single sequencing platform. HLA typing included class I and class II loci at four-digit resolution. Typing coverage differed by locus: A, B, C, DRB1 and DQB1 were typed in about 620-630 donors, DQA1 in about 550, DPA1 in around 580, and DPB1 in roughly 470. Because of strong linkage in the cohort, roughly five DR-DQ haplotypes were treated as single units for association and clustering. Among around 400 genotyped donors of the cohort, an average of about 240,000 unique TCR beta nucleotide sequences were sequenced per donor, 15% to 20% of them non-productive. What the study reported, not specific to this receptor: Several of the top co-occurrence clusters appeared to be linked to parvovirus B19, influenza, CMV and Epstein-Barr virus, according to a later analysis. The study listed 164 TCR beta chains as associated with cytomegalovirus. This cohort had only TCR beta chains sequenced, and the lack of alpha or paired-chain data limited which features could be detected. Presence/absence analyses assumed roughly uniform sequencing depth across donors, an assumption that may not hold. The classifier was reported to diagnose cytomegalovirus status with high specificity and sensitivity in both the original cohort and the validation cohort. A later analysis found that TCR association rates varied across HLA loci, with DRB1 alleles showing the most associated TCRs and HLA-C alleles the fewest. In an earlier analysis of more than 500 of the donors, most TCR beta V segments appeared in productive rearrangements about 87% or about 30% of the time, broadly matching IMGT annotations. A few of the identified cytomegalovirus-associated TCR beta chains were confirmed in vitro to be specific for cytomegalovirus antigens. When HLA alleles, especially DR and DQ, strongly co-occurred, attributing TCR associations to individual alleles was difficult. According to the authors, the approach could potentially be generalized to other disease states and immunological phenotypes. A further reported finding was that TCR beta sequences accurately predicted the HLA-A and HLA-B alleles for most subjects in the first cohort. V-gene and J-gene trimming of TCR beta chains was associated with a missense DCLRE1C variant in a later genetic analysis, and the association was replicated in an independent cohort. Correlated functional status among segregating V segments might reflect linkage disequilibrium, but an unknown experimental factor could not be ruled out. At a false discovery rate of 0.05, a later analysis linked fewer than 20,000 TCR beta sequences to specific HLA alleles. Seventeen rarely observed V segments, including chromosome 9 orphons, were excluded from the earlier analysis of some 590 of the donors because counts were too low. Some IMGT-functional V segments, including TRBV6-2 and TRBV6-3, could not be distinguished by the 87-base-pair reads and were therefore excluded. A later analysis found that most CMV-associated TCR beta chains appeared HLA-restricted, with HLA associations seemingly driven largely by CMV exposure. A cluster of highly shared sequence variants was judged likely to represent a technical artifact of the sequencing pipeline. For the cohort, immune exposure information was limited to CMV serostatus. A later genetic analysis reported fewer N-insertions in productive TCRs among donors in an Asian-associated ancestry cluster than the roughly 670-donor mean. In a later analysis, HLA-associated TCR beta chains showed more clonal expansion and lower generation probabilities than non-associated chains that were equally common. Because some donors lacked HLA typing at each locus, the association tests relied only on the typed subset. While some public TCRs were present in many individuals, most TCR sequences turned up only very rarely across donors.

Preparation of the library involved the immunoSEQ multiplex PCR assay. For the multiplex PCR, a mixture combining 60 forward primers for TCR Vbeta segments and 13 reverse primers for TCR Jbeta segments was used. The CDR3 region of rearranged TCR beta genes was amplified from genomic DNA by a multiplex PCR assay. The amplified TCR beta libraries were sequenced on the Illumina HiSeq System as 87-base-pair reads. The paper's data handling went like this. Across the 600 to 700 repertoires, a later analysis counted 75 million to 90 million unique TCR beta chains, around 10 million of which were shared by at least two donors. Raw reads were error-corrected and collapsed into unique sequences by a nearest-neighbor algorithm in which closely related sequences were merged to remove PCR and sequencing errors. To assign V, D and J gene segments, CDR3 sequences were aligned to IMGT reference sequences. For a sequence to be retained, at least a six-nucleotide match to both a V gene segment and a J gene segment was required. Rearrangements were classified as productive when the CDR3 lacked stop codons and remained in frame with V and J, and all other rearrangements were classified as non-productive. Following IMGT convention, CDR3 was defined as the stretch from the second conserved V-encoded cysteine up to the conserved J-encoded phenylalanine. In an earlier analysis of around 570 of the donors, sequences lacking an unambiguous match to a single V gene segment were excluded. In an earlier analysis of around 600 of the donors, V segments were called functional above 56.7% productive rearrangements and were called segregating when the between-donor standard deviation exceeded 5%. A statistical classification framework was built to diagnose cytomegalovirus status from the catalog of TCR beta chain sequences. In a later analysis, TCR nucleotide sequences were compared against IMGT/GENE-DB human TR gene sequences so that V and J genes could be assigned. Using the TCRdist pipeline, a later analysis assigned CDR3 sequences along with most-parsimonious VDJ recombination scenarios. In a later analysis, each TCR beta chain was defined by its CDR3 amino acid sequence together with its V-gene family, and reads lacking a unique V-gene family were excluded. As a way to deal with suspected cross-contamination and a sequencing artifact, a later analysis dropped roughly 600 nucleotide sequences that were highly shared and had low generation probability. A later analysis calculated a clonal expansion index for each public chain from normalized within-repertoire ranks of inferred template counts. Generation probabilities in a later analysis came from a VDJ recombination model fitted to out-of-frame rearrangements, and those results were checked against IGoR. In a later analysis, TCR-TCR, TCR-HLA and TCR-CMV co-occurrence was scored with hypergeometric tests, and a repertoire-size bias correction was applied to TCR pairs. In a later analysis, false discovery rates were estimated by permuting HLA or CMV assignments 20 times. In a later analysis, co-occurring TCRs were grouped using DBSCAN, with TCRdist sequence similarity added in when clustering inside HLA-allele-positive subsets. Repertoires with fewer than 30,000 or more than 120,000 public chains, plus five repertoires with anomalous nucleotide sharing, were excluded from co-occurrence clustering. What TCRdb holds here is the immuneACCESS table cut down to in-frame rearrangements. Part of the clones is not present; checked against another copy, under half of the missing clones reflect an unresolved V gene, and the others are unexplained. For V, J and clone size, that table is used; D and trimming come from the DNA. The sample records around 150,000 clones, 84% of which are singletons. 5% to 7.5% of the sample rests with the top ten.

With respect to this clone: The antigen it binds to is not known. Base qualities are not at hand, and no much larger clone is one base apart.

In total, approximately 610 healthy bone marrow donors made up the cohort. At the time of sampling, all cohort members were nominally healthy, though unrecorded immune exposures were likely present. The donor was CMV seropositive and was included in the group of 250 to 350 seropositive cohort members. Each donor provided a peripheral blood sample, and peripheral blood mononuclear cells were used for TCR beta sequencing. The Qiagen DNeasy Blood Extraction Kit was used to extract genomic DNA from the blood cell samples. From the cysteine up to the phenylalanine, the CDR3 has a length of 16 residues. This entry keeps only the CDR3 DNA: 48 bases, framed from base 1. From a lookup of the germline V gene, CDR1 and CDR2 are SGDLS and YYNGEE. V and J are trimmed by 0 bases and 3 bases, and the gene matches miss 6 bases of the junction.

The sequence came from a man aged 50 or older in good health and CMV-seropositive. The rearrangement combines TRBV9 with TRBJ2-5; TRBD2 fits 9 bases in the junction. Sequencing input: PBMCs. The DNA sequence follows: TGTGCCAGCAGCGTAGATAGCGGGAGCCCAAAAGAGACCCAGTACTTC. The resulting protein is CASSVDSGSPKETQYF.